The 8 T cell receptor beta chains reported below all come from one sample, sequenced in a study of preoperative IRX-2 immunotherapy in early breast cancer. Treatment of the sample: preoperative locoregional IRX-2 cytokine immunotherapy. TCRdb's table, derived via immunoSEQ multiplex PCR, lists solely in-frame clones and lacks some. The sample has some 1,100 clones, around four fifths seen once; the top ten hold 6.5% to 9.5%. Here the sequenced sample was tumor tissue, taken before IRX-2 immunotherapy. The source is a human donor with breast cancer.

This clone was counted between two and nine times. The chain employs TRBV19 and TRBJ1-1; no reliable D call. Germline V lookup: CDR1 LNHDA, CDR2 SQIVND (reference sequence). The V end lost 6 bases, the J end lost 5 bases, and 16 bases lay between the germline ends. The CDR3 extends over 14 amino acids. CDR3 coding DNA: TGTGCCAGTAGCAATGGGCGAAGGGAAACTGAAGCTTTCTTT. Translating gives CASSNGRRETEAFF.

This clone was counted a few times. The chain combines TRBV28 with TRBJ1-4, with 9 positions matching TRBD1. The trim removed 6 bases at V and 7 bases at J, leaving 6 bases unmatched. Germline V lookup: CDR1 MDHEN, CDR2 SYDVKM. The CDR3 runs to 14 residues. The CDR3 DNA reads as TGTGCCAGCAGCTACGGACAGGGGCGTGAAAAACTGTTTTTT. Its protein is CASSYGQGREKLFF.

The chain couples TRBV28 to TRBJ2-1; perhaps TRBD2 as D (6 bases). In germline, CDR1 is MDHEN, CDR2 SYDVKM. This CDR3 has 16 residues. The V end was cut by 5 bases, the J end by 3 bases, with 17 bases between. The CDR3 reads CASSLRISGLYNEQFF. The CDR3 DNA follows: TGTGCCAGCAGTCTGAGGATTAGCGGCCTCTACAATGAGCAGTTCTTC.

The J gene is TRBJ1-5, the V gene TRBV19; tentatively, D is TRBD1 (6 bases). CDR1 and CDR2 (germline): LNHDA, SQIVND (reference sequence). The V and J ends lost 10 bases and 4 bases respectively, with 20 bases between them. The CDR3 extends over 15 amino acids. DNA of the CDR3: TGTGCCATAGCCCTTAGGCCAGGGGTTAATCAGCCCCAGCATTTT. It is translated as CAIALRPGVNQPQHF.

The V call is TRBV6-8, the J call TRBJ1-4; D is unresolved. Germline loops: CDR1 MNHGY, CDR2 SAAAGT. V dropped 0 bases and J dropped 10 bases, with 9 bases sitting between them. CDR3 length equals 13 residues. CDR3 residues: CASSYSPDLKLFF. In DNA, the CDR3 is TGTGCCAGCAGTTACTCGCCGGATTTAAAACTGTTTTTT.

The chain employs TRBV6-8 and TRBJ1-5, with TRBD1 identical over 7 bases. This CDR3 spans 13 amino acids. Germline CDR1 MNHGY, CDR2 SAAAGT. V was pared by 6 bases and J by 5 bases, with 4 bases of the junction left unmatched. This chain's CDR3 is CASRGDSYQPQHF. CDR3 in DNA: TGTGCCAGCAGAGGGGACAGTTATCAGCCCCAGCATTTT.

This clone was seen more than once but under ten times. V usage is TRBV6-8 and J usage is TRBJ2-2; a possible D gene is TRBD2 (6 bases). This CDR3 has 14 amino acids. Trimming took 6 bases from V and 6 from J, leaving 14 bases between them. The germline CDR1 and CDR2 sequences are MNHGY and SAAAGT. CDR3: CASRRTREAGELFF. Here the CDR3 DNA reads TGTGCCAGCAGGCGCACCAGGGAGGCCGGGGAGCTGTTTTTT.

This clone has just one count. The chain has TRBV28 and TRBJ2-4, with D possibly being TRBD1 (5 bases). Trimming removed 2 bases from V and 0 bases from J, with 14 bases in between. In germline, CDR1 is MDHEN, CDR2 SYDVKM. The CDR3 has 17 residues. The CDR3 DNA is TGTGCCAGCAGTTTACCCACAGGTCAGCTAGCCAAAAACATTCAGTACTTC. Its protein product is CASSLPTGQLAKNIQYF. The entire variable domain, with the rest obtained from reference TRBV28 and TRBJ2-4, is as follows: DVKVTQSSRYLVKRTGEKVFLECVQDMDHENMFWYRQDPGLGLRLIYFSYDVKMKEKGDIPEGYSVSREKKERFSLILESASTNQTSMYLCASSLPTGQLAKNIQYFGAGTRLSVL.